The next 21 T cell receptor beta chains were all read from a single sample in a study of blood T cell repertoires in COVID-19. Assay: immunoSEQ multiplex PCR; the TCRdb copy retains only in-frame clones and omits some. The data show about 74,000 clones, with around 69% seen just once and about 15% held by the top ten. The sample was peripheral blood. These receptors originate from a man in his 70s with active or convalescent COVID-19.

The chain is built from TRBV5-5 and TRBJ2-5, with 7 bases lining up with TRBD1. This CDR3 spans 14 amino acids. Germline V lookup: CDR1 SGHKS, CDR2 YYEKEE (reference sequence). The V gene end was trimmed by 4 bases and the J gene end by 4 bases; junction bases not matched to a gene: 7. For the CDR3, the DNA is TGTGCCAGCAGCGGCCTGGCAGGGGGAGAGACCCAGTACTTC. Translated, it gives CASSGLAGGETQYF.

This clone was observed a few times. This sequence joins TRBV11-2 and TRBJ1-1; tentative D call: TRBD1 (5 bases). Trimming took off 2 bases at V and 5 bases at J, with 15 bases between the two ends. Germline V gene lookup returns CDR1 SGHAT and CDR2 FQNNGV. This CDR3 contains 15 residues. CDR3 coding DNA: TGTGCCAGCAGCTTAAAATGGGACGGACTAACTGAAGCTTTCTTT. Translating gives CASSLKWDGLTEAFF.

This chain connects TRBV12-3 or TRBV12-4 to TRBJ1-4; 9 bases map to TRBD1. The CDR3 loop spans 13 amino acids. V dropped 6 bases and J dropped 7; count of bases not matched to a gene: 3. The CDR3 loop reads CASRGTGSEKLFF. The CDR3, as DNA: TGTGCCAGCAGGGGGACAGGGTCTGAAAAACTGTTTTTT.

This clone showed up just once. Here the CDR3 reads CASTDSNSPLHF. In DNA, the CDR3 is TGTGCCAGCACTGACAGTAATTCACCCCTCCACTTT. This chain links TRBV27 with TRBJ1-6; D is possibly TRBD1 (5 bases). CDR1 MNHEY and CDR2 SMNVEV come from the germline V gene (reference sequence). This CDR3 is 12 amino acids long. The V end was cut by 7 bases, the J end by 6 bases, with 7 bases between.

The rearrangement joins TRBV2 to TRBJ1-6; possible D gene TRBD1, 5 bases. Germline assignment: CDR1 SNHLY and CDR2 FYNNEI. This CDR3 is built from 15 residues. Trimming cost V 4 bases and J 1 base, with 8 bases left between them. The CDR3 coding sequence is TGTGCCAGCAGTGGGGGCAGATCCTATAATTCACCCCTCCACTTT. Protein: CASSGGRSYNSPLHF. Full variable domain (outside the CDR3, taken from reference TRBV2 and TRBJ1-6): EPEVTQTPSHQVTQMGQEVILRCVPISNHLYFYWYRQILGQKVEFLVSFYNNEISEKSEIFDDQFSVERPDGSNFTLKIRSTKLEDSAMYFCASSGGRSYNSPLHFGNGTRLTVT.

The CDR3 sequence is CASSLGYATGNTIYF. The CDR3 bases are TGTGCCAGCAGCTTAGGTTACGCGACTGGAAACACCATATATTTT. This rearrangement joins TRBV7-6 to TRBJ1-3; no clear D gene. This CDR3 spans 15 amino acids. Germline V lookup: CDR1 SGHVS, CDR2 FNYEAQ. Trimming left V 1 base short and J 2 bases short, with 9 bases between.

The J gene is TRBJ1-2, the V gene TRBV5-6; 7 nucleotides agree with TRBD1. This CDR3 region has 13 residues. V lost 5 bases to trimming and J lost 5 bases; unmatched junction nucleotides: 6. CDR1 and CDR2 from the germline V gene are SGHDT and YYEEEE. CDR3 region: CASRDRTGYGYTF. CDR3 nucleotide sequence: TGTGCCAGCAGGGATAGGACAGGTTATGGCTACACCTTC.

This chain connects TRBV7-8 to TRBJ2-1, with D tentatively TRBD1 (6 bases). This CDR3 contains 14 residues. Germline values: CDR1 SGHVS, CDR2 FQNEAQ. V shed 1 base and J shed 8 bases, with 12 bases lying between them. The DNA for the CDR3 is TGTGCCAGCAGCTTAGGCCAGGGGTCGGATGAGCAGTTCTTC. Translating gives CASSLGQGSDEQFF.

This chain joins TRBV15 and TRBJ2-7; 7 bases match TRBD1. The CDR3 has 14 amino acids. CDR1 LNHNV and CDR2 YYDKDF come from the germline V gene (reference sequence). The V segment lost 3 bases and the J segment 6 bases; nucleotides outside the gene matches: 8. CDR3: CATSRGDRAGEQYF. In nucleotides, the CDR3 is TGTGCCACCAGCAGGGGTGACAGGGCTGGCGAGCAGTACTTC.

The chain uses TRBV6-5 and TRBJ1-2, with 7 bases aligning to TRBD1. The V gene end was trimmed by 5 bases and the J gene end by 6 bases; junction bases not matched to a gene: 12. Germline V gene lookup returns CDR1 MNHEY and CDR2 SVGAGI. The CDR3 extends over 15 amino acids. The CDR3 loop is CASSLQQGKRHGYTF. CDR3 nucleotide sequence: TGTGCCAGCAGTCTTCAACAGGGGAAGAGGCATGGCTACACCTTC.

This clone occurred once. V and J are TRBV29-1 and TRBJ1-2; 7 bases map to TRBD1. Trimming cost V 6 bases and J 6 bases; bases outside gene matches: 10. The CDR3 consists of 13 residues. CDR1 and CDR2 from the germline V gene are SQVTM and ANQGSEA. In nucleotides, the CDR3 is TGCAGCGTGGACCGGACAGGAAGGAATGGCTACACCTTC. Its translation is CSVDRTGRNGYTF.

This chain links TRBV11-1 with TRBJ2-7, with a weak D call TRBD2 (6 bases). Trimming took off 5 bases at V and 12 bases at J, with 14 bases between the two ends. This CDR3 contains 11 residues. CDR1 and CDR2 (germline): SGHAT, FQDESV (reference sequence). The CDR3 protein is CASSRTGRLYF. Here the CDR3 DNA reads TGTGCCAGCAGCCGTACGGGGAGGCTGTACTTC.

V is TRBV9 and J is TRBJ2-2; 12 bases map to TRBD1. V shed 3 bases, J shed 5 bases, and the junction held 2 bases outside the gene matches. Germline lookup yields CDR1 SGDLS and CDR2 YYNGEE. This CDR3 contains 15 residues. The CDR3 DNA reads as TGTGCCAGCAGCGGGGGACAGGGGGCGACCGGGGAGCTGTTTTTT. Protein: CASSGGQGATGELFF.

The J gene is TRBJ2-3, the V gene TRBV5-4; TRBD2 matches 12 bases. J lost 2 bases, V lost 2 bases, and 3 bases had no gene match. The CDR3 runs to 16 residues. Germline CDR1 is SGHNT and CDR2 is YYREEE (reference sequence). CDR3 coding DNA: TGTGCCAGCAGCTTCGGACTAGCGGGGACCACAGATACGCAGTATTTT. Protein: CASSFGLAGTTDTQYF.

The chain carries TRBV2 and TRBJ2-3; 8 bases are shared with TRBD1. Germline V gene data show CDR1 as SNHLY and CDR2 as FYNNEI. CDR3 size: 15 residues. V was clipped by 7 bases and J by 6 bases; unmatched bases: 12. The DNA of the CDR3 is TGTGCCAGCACCGGGACAGGTCCCCCGGAGGATACGCAGTATTTT. Translated, it gives CASTGTGPPEDTQYF. Filled out from reference TRBV2 and TRBJ2-3, the complete variable domain reads EPEVTQTPSHQVTQMGQEVILRCVPISNHLYFYWYRQILGQKVEFLVSFYNNEISEKSEIFDDQFSVERPDGSNFTLKIRSTKLEDSAMYFCASTGTGPPEDTQYFGPGTRLTVL.

The chain uses TRBV28 and TRBJ1-1, with D perhaps matching TRBD1 (6 bases). V shed 8 bases and J shed 5 bases, with 18 bases lying between them. The germline V gene encodes CDR1 MDHEN and CDR2 SYDVKM. The CDR3 consists of 14 residues. CDR3 in DNA: TGTGCCAGCCCCCCGGCGGGGGGCTTTACTGAAGCTTTCTTT. This codes for CASPPAGGFTEAFF.

This chain uses TRBV11-3 with TRBJ2-3; a weak D match, TRBD1 (7 bases). V was clipped by 11 bases and J by 8 bases, with 23 bases between them. This CDR3 has 14 amino acids. Per the germline V gene, CDR1 is SGHNT and CDR2 is YENEEA. The CDR3 DNA sequence: TGTGCCTCCCGAGTGGGGCAGGGGGGCGGTACGCAGTATTTT. Translated: CASRVGQGGGTQYF.

This clone was found once. V is TRBV2 and J is TRBJ1-2, with a tentative D call TRBD1 (6 bases). CDR3 size: 14 residues. Trimming removed 7 bases at V and 8 bases at J, with 20 bases between. CDR1 is SNHLY and CDR2 is FYNNEI in the germline V gene. In DNA, the CDR3 is TGTGCCAGCACGGTCTTAGGGGGGGCCGGAGGCTACACCTTC. This encodes CASTVLGGAGGYTF.

The chain combines TRBV20-1 with TRBJ1-6; 7 bases map to TRBD1. Losses at the gene ends were 3 bases for V and 7 bases for J; bases not matched to a gene: 6. Looked up from germline, CDR1 is DFQATT and CDR2 is SNEGSKA (reference sequence). This CDR3 comprises 14 residues. As DNA, the CDR3 is TGCAGTGCTAGTCCCGGGACAGCCAATTCACCCCTCCACTTT. This sequence encodes CSASPGTANSPLHF.

V usage is TRBV7-7 and J usage is TRBJ2-3; the D gene is possibly TRBD2 (6 bases). The CDR3 loop spans 15 amino acids. V shed 5 bases and J shed 4 bases, with 16 bases lying between them. Germline loops: CDR1 SSHAT, CDR2 FNYEAQ (reference sequence). The CDR3 DNA sequence: TGTGCCAGCAGCCACGGGGGTAGCGAATCAGATACGCAGTATTTT. Its protein is CASSHGGSESDTQYF.

This clone was observed once. This rearrangement joins TRBV30 to TRBJ1-2, with D tentatively TRBD1 (6 bases). This CDR3 comprises 13 residues. V was shortened by 2 bases and J by 6 bases, with 13 bases between the two germline ends. Germline assignment: CDR1 GTSNPN and CDR2 SVGIG (reference sequence). The DNA for the CDR3 is TGTGCCTGGAGTTCAGGGGAAGAGAATGGCTACACCTTC. Protein product: CAWSSGEENGYTF.